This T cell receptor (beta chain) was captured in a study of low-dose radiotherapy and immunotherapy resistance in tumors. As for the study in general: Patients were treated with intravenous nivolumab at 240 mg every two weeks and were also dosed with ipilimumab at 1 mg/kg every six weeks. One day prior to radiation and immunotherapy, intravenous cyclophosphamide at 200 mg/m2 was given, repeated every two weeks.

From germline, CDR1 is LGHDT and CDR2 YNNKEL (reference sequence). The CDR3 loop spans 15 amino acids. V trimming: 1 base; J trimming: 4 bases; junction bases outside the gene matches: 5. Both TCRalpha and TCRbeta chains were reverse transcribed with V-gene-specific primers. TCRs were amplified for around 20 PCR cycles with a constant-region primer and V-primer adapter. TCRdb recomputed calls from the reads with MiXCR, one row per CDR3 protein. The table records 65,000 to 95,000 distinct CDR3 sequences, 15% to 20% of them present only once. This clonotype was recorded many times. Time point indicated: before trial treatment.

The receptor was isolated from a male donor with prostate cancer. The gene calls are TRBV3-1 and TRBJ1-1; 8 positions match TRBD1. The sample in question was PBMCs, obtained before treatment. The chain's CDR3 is CASSQGQGLGTEAFF. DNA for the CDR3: TGTGCCAGCAGCCAAGGACAGGGGCTGGGCACTGAAGCTTTCTTT.